The T cell receptor (beta chain) under discussion was sequenced for a study of sequential checkpoint blockade in melanoma. Study in general: TCRbeta immunosequencing was performed on DNA from roughly 90 pretreatment melanoma tumor samples. Around 21 patients had tumor biopsies before treatment and at week 13.

This table comes from immunoSEQ multiplex PCR, and its TCRdb copy is limited to in-frame clones, with some not included. The sample has 4,000 to 5,000 clones, 20% to 25% seen once. This clone was counted many times. Germline values: CDR1 SGHNT, CDR2 YENEEA. Unmatched junction bases numbered 5, after V lost 4 bases and J lost 3 bases. This CDR3 has 15 amino acids. This sample's treatment: randomized to nivolumab then ipilimumab (arm A) or the reverse (arm B). The V call is TRBV11-3, the J call TRBJ1-1; 10 bases match TRBD1. This receptor was taken from a human donor with melanoma. The sample in question was tumor tissue (inferred from file names), obtained from a patient given nivolumab and ipilimumab in sequence. The DNA of the CDR3 is TGTGCCAGCAGCTCTGACAGGGGGCGGTACACTGAAGCTTTCTTT. Its protein product is CASSSDRGRYTEAFF. The complete variable domain, with remaining parts taken from reference TRBV11-3 and TRBJ1-1, reads EAGVVQSPRYKIIEKKQPVAFWCNPISGHNTLYWYLQNLGQGPELLIRYENEEAVDDSQLPKDRFSAERLKGVDSTLKIQPAELGDSAVYLCASSSDRGRYTEAFFGQGTRLTVV.